The next 30 T cell receptor beta chains were all read from a single sample in a study of blood T cell repertoires in COVID-19. Using immunoSEQ multiplex PCR, the repertoire was profiled, and TCRdb retains in-frame clones only, with some absent. In the table there are around 100,000 clones, roughly four fifths of which are singletons. The sample consisted of peripheral blood. These receptors originate from a man aged 65 to 79 with active or convalescent COVID-19.

The chain has TRBV28 and TRBJ2-3, with D unclear. This CDR3 has 18 residues. V dropped 5 bases and J dropped 0 bases, with 21 bases sitting between them. CDR1 and CDR2 from the germline V gene are MDHEN and SYDVKM. This CDR3 reads CASSSPGAARSSTDTQYF. For the CDR3, the DNA is TGTGCCAGCAGTAGTCCCGGCGCGGCGCGATCTAGCACAGATACGCAGTATTTT.

The chain uses TRBV24-1 and TRBJ2-1, with 7 bases that match TRBD1. Germline lookup yields CDR1 KGHDR and CDR2 SFDVKD. This CDR3 is built from 14 residues. V was pared by 3 bases and J by 4 bases, with 2 bases of the junction left unmatched. This CDR3 is CATSDTGQYNEQFF. The CDR3 nucleotides are TGTGCCACCAGTGATACGGGACAGTACAATGAGCAGTTCTTC.

The chain recombines TRBV21-1 with TRBJ2-5; TRBD2, the table's D call, lacks a check against the DNA. TRBV21-1 constitutes a pseudogene. CDR3 size: 15 residues. For the CDR3, the DNA is TGTGCCAGCAGCAAATACTGGTCCCGCCAAGAGACCCAGTACTTC. This codes for CASSKYWSRQETQYF.

The chain employs TRBV5-5 and TRBJ1-6; possible D gene TRBD1, 6 bases. V lost 5 bases to trimming and J lost 8 bases, with 17 bases between them. This CDR3 has 15 amino acids. Germline-derived CDR1 and CDR2 are SGHKS and YYEKEE (reference sequence). Written as DNA, the CDR3 is TGTGCCAGCAGGTCATTACTGGACAGCCATTCACCCCTCCACTTT. As protein: CASRSLLDSHSPLHF.

V usage is TRBV7-4 and J usage is TRBJ1-2; D call uncertain. Germline V gene data show CDR1 as SGHVT and CDR2 as SQSDAQ. This CDR3 comprises 13 residues. Trimming shortened V by 1 base and J by 4 bases, and 7 bases separated the two germline ends. DNA for the CDR3: TGTGCCAGCAGCTTAGACGGACTCTATGGCTACACCTTC. Amino acid sequence: CASSLDGLYGYTF.

The V and J genes are TRBV19 and TRBJ1-5, with unresolved D. CDR3 length: 17 residues. Germline V gene sequence: CDR1 LNHDA, CDR2 SQIVND (reference sequence). The germline V and J ends were trimmed by 4 bases and 1 base, with 17 bases remaining between them. The CDR3 reads CASSTHGRGQSNQPQHF. For the CDR3, the DNA is TGTGCCAGTAGTACCCATGGTCGGGGTCAAAGCAATCAGCCCCAGCATTTT.

The chain employs TRBV5-5 and TRBJ2-3; D might be TRBD2 (5 bases). The CDR3 is made up of 14 amino acids. V lost 2 bases and J lost 3, with 10 bases in between. Germline V gene sequence: CDR1 SGHKS, CDR2 YYEKEE (reference sequence). The CDR3 region is CASSFRDRTDTQYF. The CDR3 DNA sequence: TGTGCCAGCAGCTTCCGGGATCGGACAGATACGCAGTATTTT.

This chain links TRBV6-1 with TRBJ2-4; 10 positions agree with TRBD2. CDR3 length: 14 residues. Germline values: CDR1 MNHNS, CDR2 SASEGT. V lost 4 bases, J lost 6 bases, and 3 bases stayed unmatched. The DNA for the CDR3 is TGTGCCAGCAGTGGAGCGGGGGGGCCAAACATTCAGTACTTC. Translation: CASSGAGGPNIQYF.

V usage is TRBV5-5 and J usage is TRBJ1-3; weak D call: TRBD1 (6 bases). This CDR3 contains 14 residues. Germline V gene data show CDR1 as SGHKS and CDR2 as YYEKEE (reference sequence). V was pared by 4 bases and J by 1 base, with 9 bases between. CDR3 loop: CASSPQGSGNTIYF. CDR3 DNA sequence: TGTGCCAGCAGCCCTCAGGGGTCTGGAAACACCATATATTTT. Based on the CDR3 plus reference TRBV5-5 and TRBJ1-3, the full variable domain is DAGVTQSPTHLIKTRGQQVTLRCSPISGHKSVSWYQQVLGQGPQFIFQYYEKEERGRGNFPDRFSARQFPNYSSELNVNALLLGDSALYLCASSPQGSGNTIYFGEGSWLTVV.

The chain recombines TRBV28 with TRBJ1-1; D unresolved. Per the germline V gene, CDR1 is MDHEN and CDR2 is SYDVKM. The CDR3 is 14 residues long. V lost 4 bases and J 0 bases, leaving 9 bases between the germline ends. The CDR3 is CASSSGFLNTEAFF. As DNA, the CDR3 is TGTGCCAGCAGTTCAGGATTTTTGAACACTGAAGCTTTCTTT.

V and J are TRBV5-1 and TRBJ2-1; 8 nucleotides line up with TRBD2. Germline CDR1 SGHRS, CDR2 YFSETQ. Trimming removed 1 base from V and 0 bases from J; junction bases left unmatched: 6. This CDR3 region has 17 residues. CDR3 DNA sequence: TGCGCCAGCAGCTTGTGGTCTAGCGGGTACTCCTACAATGAGCAGTTCTTC. It translates to CASSLWSSGYSYNEQFF.

This chain links TRBV5-1 with TRBJ2-2; 8 nucleotides align to TRBD2. Trimming cost V 0 bases and J 5 bases; bases outside gene matches: 6. The CDR3 sequence is 16 residues long. From germline, CDR1 is SGHRS and CDR2 YFSETQ. The CDR3 region is CASSLVAGGPTGELFF. The CDR3 nucleotides are TGCGCCAGCAGCTTGGTGGCGGGGGGCCCTACCGGGGAGCTGTTTTTT.

The J gene is TRBJ2-1, the V gene TRBV10-1; 10 bases align to TRBD2. There are 16 residues in the CDR3. Germline CDR1 reads WNHNN; CDR2 reads SYGVQD (reference sequence). The V segment lost 2 bases and the J segment 5 bases; nucleotides outside the gene matches: 6. DNA for the CDR3: TGCGCCAGCAGTGAGGTGATAGCGGGGGGTAACAATGAGCAGTTCTTC. Protein: CASSEVIAGGNNEQFF.

The V and J genes are TRBV5-1 and TRBJ2-1; 10 bases are a match to TRBD1. The germline V gene encodes CDR1 SGHRS and CDR2 YFSETQ. This CDR3 has 12 amino acids. Trimming removed 3 bases from V and 9 bases from J; junction bases left unmatched: 0. The CDR3 sequence: CASSWTGGEQFF. CDR3 nucleotide sequence: TGCGCCAGCAGCTGGACAGGGGGTGAGCAGTTCTTC.

The chain couples TRBV12-3 or TRBV12-4 to TRBJ1-2; a possible D gene is TRBD1 (6 bases). V was pared by 1 base and J by 4 bases, with 7 bases between. This CDR3 is built from 13 residues. The CDR3 nucleotides read TGTGCCAGCAGTTTAGGGACAGTCTATGGCTACACCTTC. Amino acid sequence: CASSLGTVYGYTF.

The V gene is TRBV3-1 (or the pseudogene TRBV3-2), the J gene TRBJ1-6, with D unclear. Trimming shortened V by 2 bases and J by 8 bases, and 4 bases separated the two germline ends. CDR3 size: 12 residues. CDR1 and CDR2 (germline): LGHDT, YNNKEL (reference sequence). This chain's CDR3 is CASSQRYSPLHF. Here the CDR3 DNA reads TGTGCCAGCAGCCAACGTTATTCACCCCTCCACTTT.

The rearrangement links TRBV2 to TRBJ1-2, with 8 positions matching TRBD1. The CDR3 is made up of 15 amino acids. The germline gives CDR1 SNHLY, CDR2 FYNNEI. J gave up 1 base and V 5 bases, and 6 bases lay outside the gene matches. CDR3: CASSSQGALNYGYTF. In DNA, the CDR3 is TGTGCCAGCAGTAGCCAGGGGGCGCTTAACTATGGCTACACCTTC.

CDR3 coding DNA: TGTGCCAGCAGGGAAGACACAGGGGACTATGGCTACACCTTC. Translation: CASREDTGDYGYTF. This chain connects TRBV28 to TRBJ1-2; the match to TRBD1 covers 7 bases. The CDR3 has 14 amino acids. Germline lookup yields CDR1 MDHEN and CDR2 SYDVKM. The V segment lost 6 bases and the J segment 3 bases; nucleotides outside the gene matches: 7.

The chain recombines TRBV2 with TRBJ2-1; TRBD1 is a possible D gene (5 bases). The CDR3 runs to 18 residues. V was clipped by 0 bases and J by 3 bases, with 18 bases between them. The germline gives CDR1 SNHLY, CDR2 FYNNEI. The CDR3 bases are TGTGCCAGCAGTGAAGCTGGGGCCGCGTCGGCGGTCTACAATGAGCAGTTCTTC. It specifies CASSEAGAASAVYNEQFF.

The V gene is TRBV2, the J gene TRBJ2-5, with 12 bases matching TRBD2. Germline assignment: CDR1 SNHLY and CDR2 FYNNEI. Germline trimming cut 4 bases from V and 4 bases from J; bases unmatched to any gene: 1. The CDR3 consists of 14 residues. CDR3 bases: TGTGCCAGCAGTGGACTAGCGGGAGCAGAGACCCAGTACTTC. Amino acid sequence: CASSGLAGAETQYF.

The chain uses TRBV5-1 and TRBJ2-1, with 7 bases fitting TRBD2. The CDR3 sequence is 18 residues long. Losses at the gene ends were 0 bases for V and 12 bases for J; bases not matched to a gene: 21. Germline-derived CDR1 and CDR2 are SGHRS and YFSETQ. CDR3 residues: CASSLAGQGGLVGGRQFF. Here the CDR3 DNA reads TGCGCCAGCAGCTTGGCCGGTCAAGGCGGACTAGTAGGAGGTAGGCAGTTCTTC. The full variable domain, in which reference TRBV5-1 and TRBJ2-1 provide the parts outside the CDR3, is KAGVTQTPRYLIKTRGQQVTLSCSPISGHRSVSWYQQTPGQGLQFLFEYFSETQRNKGNFPGRFSGRQFSNSRSEMNVSTLELGDSALYLCASSLAGQGGLVGGRQFFGPGTRLTVL.

The V gene is TRBV11-2, the J gene TRBJ1-1; TRBD1 is a possible D gene (6 bases). This CDR3 comprises 15 residues. In germline, CDR1 is SGHAT, CDR2 FQNNGV. Trimming left V 5 bases short and J 3 bases short, with 16 bases between. CDR3 region: CASSPIRGRHTEAFF. The CDR3 nucleotides are TGTGCCAGCAGCCCAATCAGGGGCAGACACACTGAAGCTTTCTTT.

The chain couples TRBV2 to TRBJ2-2; D is perhaps TRBD1 (5 bases). V lost 7 bases, J lost 6 bases, and 15 bases lay in between. The germline V gene has CDR1 SNHLY and CDR2 FYNNEI. This CDR3 is built from 14 residues. Written as DNA, the CDR3 is TGTGCCAGCAAACAGGAACCGGAGTCCGGGGAGCTGTTTTTT. This gives the protein CASKQEPESGELFF.

V and J are TRBV2 and TRBJ1-2; 7 bases are shared with TRBD1. The germline gives CDR1 SNHLY, CDR2 FYNNEI. Trimming took 3 bases from V and 4 from J; bases not matched to a gene: 5. The CDR3 spans 14 residues. The CDR3 bases are TGTGCCAGCAGTGATCAGGGGGGCGGCTATGGCTACACCTTC. Encoded protein: CASSDQGGGYGYTF.

The CDR3 loop is CASSYGGLAGSQETQYF. CDR3 coding DNA: TGTGCCAGCAGTTACGGGGGACTAGCGGGATCACAAGAGACCCAGTACTTC. The chain combines TRBV6-2 or TRBV6-3 with TRBJ2-5; 13 nucleotides match TRBD2. CDR1 and CDR2 from the germline V gene are MNHEY and SVGEGT. Trimming took 2 bases from V and 2 from J; bases not matched to a gene: 5. The CDR3 runs 17 residues.

This chain joins TRBV29-1 and TRBJ2-5; D not certain. The CDR3 is 12 amino acids. V shed 4 bases and J shed 5 bases, with 11 bases lying between them. Germline CDR1 reads SQVTM; CDR2 reads ANQGSEA. CDR3 amino acids: CSVVPVRETQYF. The CDR3 coding sequence is TGCAGCGTTGTGCCCGTCAGGGAGACCCAGTACTTC.

The chain couples TRBV10-3 to TRBJ2-7; 7 nucleotides align to TRBD1. V trimming: 6 bases; J trimming: 3 bases; junction bases outside the gene matches: 5. Germline lookup yields CDR1 ENHRY and CDR2 SYGVKD. This CDR3 spans 13 amino acids. The CDR3: CAIRGTALYEQYF. CDR3 DNA sequence: TGTGCCATCAGGGGGACAGCCCTCTACGAGCAGTACTTC.

This sequence joins TRBV6-6 and TRBJ2-2; 9 positions agree with TRBD1. Germline V gene data show CDR1 as MNHNY and CDR2 as SVGAGI (reference sequence). Trimming at V came to 3 bases and at J to 2 bases, leaving 4 bases not matched to a gene. The CDR3 totals 16 residues. CDR3 residues: CASSYYRGRNTGELFF. In DNA, the CDR3 is TGTGCCAGCAGTTATTACAGGGGGCGCAACACCGGGGAGCTGTTTTTT.

This clone was seen only once. The CDR3 DNA sequence: TGTGCCAGCAGCCAACGCCTTGGACTAGCGGGAGGGGGGGAGACCCAGTACTTC. Translated: CASSQRLGLAGGGETQYF. This chain connects TRBV28 to TRBJ2-5; TRBD2 aligns across 15 bases. The CDR3 extends over 18 amino acids. Per the germline V gene, CDR1 is MDHEN and CDR2 is SYDVKM. The junction had 13 bases not matched to a gene; V was cut back by 6 bases and J by 5 bases.

The chain couples TRBV28 to TRBJ2-2; TRBD1 matches at 7 bases. V dropped 6 bases and J dropped 0; count of bases not matched to a gene: 13. From germline, CDR1 is MDHEN and CDR2 SYDVKM. CDR3 length: 18 residues. The DNA of the CDR3 is TGTGCCAGCAGCCCAAACTTGGGGGACAGAGCGAACACCGGGGAGCTGTTTTTT. Translated, it gives CASSPNLGDRANTGELFF. Filled out from reference TRBV28 and TRBJ2-2, the complete variable domain reads DVKVTQSSRYLVKRTGEKVFLECVQDMDHENMFWYRQDPGLGLRLIYFSYDVKMKEKGDIPEGYSVSREKKERFSLILESASTNQTSMYLCASSPNLGDRANTGELFFGEGSRLTVL.